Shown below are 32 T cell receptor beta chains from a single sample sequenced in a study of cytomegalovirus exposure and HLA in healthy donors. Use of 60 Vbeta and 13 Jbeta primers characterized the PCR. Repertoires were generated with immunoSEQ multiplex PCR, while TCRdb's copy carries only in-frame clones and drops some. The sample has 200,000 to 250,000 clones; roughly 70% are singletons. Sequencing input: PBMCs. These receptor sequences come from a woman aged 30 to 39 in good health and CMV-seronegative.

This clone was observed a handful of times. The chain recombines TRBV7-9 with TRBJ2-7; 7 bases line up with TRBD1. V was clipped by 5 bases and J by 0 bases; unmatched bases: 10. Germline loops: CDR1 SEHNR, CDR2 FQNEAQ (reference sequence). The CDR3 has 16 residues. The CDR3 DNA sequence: TGTGCCAGCAGCCCAAATGTGGGGGACAGCTCCTACGAGCAGTACTTC. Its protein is CASSPNVGDSSYEQYF.

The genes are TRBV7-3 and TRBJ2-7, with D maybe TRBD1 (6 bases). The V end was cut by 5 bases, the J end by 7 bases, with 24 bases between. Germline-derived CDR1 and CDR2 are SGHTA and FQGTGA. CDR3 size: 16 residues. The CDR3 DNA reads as TGTGCCAGCAGCCTACAGGGTCCTACCGGGTCTTTTGAGCAGTACTTC. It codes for CASSLQGPTGSFEQYF.

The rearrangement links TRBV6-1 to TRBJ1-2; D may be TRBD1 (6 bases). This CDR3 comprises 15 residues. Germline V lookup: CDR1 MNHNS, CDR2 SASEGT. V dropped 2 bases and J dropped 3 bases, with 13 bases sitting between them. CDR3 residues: CASSELTGPDYGYTF. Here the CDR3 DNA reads TGTGCCAGCAGTGAACTAACAGGGCCGGACTATGGCTACACCTTC.

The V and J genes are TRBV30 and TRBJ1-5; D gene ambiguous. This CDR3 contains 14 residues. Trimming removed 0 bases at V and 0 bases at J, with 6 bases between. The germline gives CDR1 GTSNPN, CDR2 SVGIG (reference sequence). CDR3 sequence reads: CAWSVHSSNQPQHF. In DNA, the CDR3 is TGTGCCTGGAGTGTCCACAGTAGCAATCAGCCCCAGCATTTT.

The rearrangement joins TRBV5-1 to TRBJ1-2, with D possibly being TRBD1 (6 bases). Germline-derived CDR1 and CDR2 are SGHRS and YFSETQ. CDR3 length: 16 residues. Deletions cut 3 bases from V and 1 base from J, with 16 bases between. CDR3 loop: CASSSTPGQINYGYTF. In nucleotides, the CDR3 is TGCGCCAGCAGCTCCACTCCGGGACAAATTAACTATGGCTACACCTTC.

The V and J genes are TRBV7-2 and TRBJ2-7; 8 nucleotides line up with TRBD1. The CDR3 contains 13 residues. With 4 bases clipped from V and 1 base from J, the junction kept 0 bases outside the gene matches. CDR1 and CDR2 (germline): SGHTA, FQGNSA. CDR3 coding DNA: TGTGCCAGCAGCTGGACAGGGTCCTACGAGCAGTACTTC. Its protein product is CASSWTGSYEQYF.

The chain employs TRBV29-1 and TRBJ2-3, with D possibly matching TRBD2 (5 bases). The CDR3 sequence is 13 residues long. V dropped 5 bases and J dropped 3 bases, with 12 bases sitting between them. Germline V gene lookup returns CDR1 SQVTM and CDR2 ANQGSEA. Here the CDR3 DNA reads TGCAGCGTTAGGGCGGGCAATACAGATACGCAGTATTTT. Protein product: CSVRAGNTDTQYF.

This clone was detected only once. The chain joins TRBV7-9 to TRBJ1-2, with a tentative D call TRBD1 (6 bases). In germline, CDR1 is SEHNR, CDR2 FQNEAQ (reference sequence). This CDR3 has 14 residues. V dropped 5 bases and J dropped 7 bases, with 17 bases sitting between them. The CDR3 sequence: CASSVPQGKGGYTF. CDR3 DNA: TGTGCCAGCAGCGTACCTCAGGGGAAAGGTGGCTACACCTTC.

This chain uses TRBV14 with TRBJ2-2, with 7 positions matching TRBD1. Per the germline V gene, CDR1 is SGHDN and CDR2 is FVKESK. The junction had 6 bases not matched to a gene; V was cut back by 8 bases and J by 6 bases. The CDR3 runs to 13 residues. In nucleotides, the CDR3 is TGTGCCAGCTCCAGGGGGTATTCCGGGGAGCTGTTTTTT. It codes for CASSRGYSGELFF.

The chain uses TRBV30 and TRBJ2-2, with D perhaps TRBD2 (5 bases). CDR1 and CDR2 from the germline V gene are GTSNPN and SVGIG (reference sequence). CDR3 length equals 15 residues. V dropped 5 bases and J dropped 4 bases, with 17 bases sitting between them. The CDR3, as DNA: TGTGCCTGGGGCTCCGGGATTTCGACCACCGGGGAGCTGTTTTTT. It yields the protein CAWGSGISTTGELFF.

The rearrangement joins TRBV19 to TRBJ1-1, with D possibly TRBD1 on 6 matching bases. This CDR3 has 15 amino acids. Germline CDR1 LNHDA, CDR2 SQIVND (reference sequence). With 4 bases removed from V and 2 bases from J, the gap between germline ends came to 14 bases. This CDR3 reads CASSTYGTLNTEAFF. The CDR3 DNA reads TGTGCCAGTAGTACTTACGGGACACTTAACACTGAAGCTTTCTTT.

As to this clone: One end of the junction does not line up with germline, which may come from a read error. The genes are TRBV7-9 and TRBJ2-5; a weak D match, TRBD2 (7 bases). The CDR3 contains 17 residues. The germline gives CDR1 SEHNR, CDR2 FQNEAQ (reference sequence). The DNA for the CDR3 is TGTTCCAGCAGCTTATCCGGGGGGCTCGACTCTCAAGAGACCCAGTACTTC. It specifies CSSSLSGGLDSQETQYF.

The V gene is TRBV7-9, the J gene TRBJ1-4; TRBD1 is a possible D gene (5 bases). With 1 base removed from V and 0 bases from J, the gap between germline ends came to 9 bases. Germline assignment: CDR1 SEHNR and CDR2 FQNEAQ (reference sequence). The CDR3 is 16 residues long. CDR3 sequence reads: CASSLEGPATNEKLFF. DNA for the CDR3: TGTGCCAGCAGCTTAGAGGGGCCAGCAACTAATGAAAAACTGTTTTTT.

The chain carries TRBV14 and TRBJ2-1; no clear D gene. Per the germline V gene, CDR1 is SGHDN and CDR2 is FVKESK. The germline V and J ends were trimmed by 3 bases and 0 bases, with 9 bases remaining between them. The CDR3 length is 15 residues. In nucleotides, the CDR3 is TGTGCCAGCAGCCATGCGTCTAGCTCCTACAATGAGCAGTTCTTC. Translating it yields CASSHASSSYNEQFF.

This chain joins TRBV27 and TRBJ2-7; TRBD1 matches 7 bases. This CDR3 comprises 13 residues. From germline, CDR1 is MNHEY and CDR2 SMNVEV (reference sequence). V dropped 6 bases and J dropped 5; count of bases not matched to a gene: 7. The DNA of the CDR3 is TGTGCCAGCAGGCAGACAGGGCCCCACGAGCAGTACTTC. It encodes CASRQTGPHEQYF.

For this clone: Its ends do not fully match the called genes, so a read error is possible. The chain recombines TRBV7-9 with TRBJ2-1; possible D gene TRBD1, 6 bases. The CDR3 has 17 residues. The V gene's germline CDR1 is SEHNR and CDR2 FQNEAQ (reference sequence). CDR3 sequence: CGSSLQTGFRNGNEQFF. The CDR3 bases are TGTGGCAGCAGCTTGCAGACAGGTTTTCGGAATGGCAATGAGCAGTTCTTC.

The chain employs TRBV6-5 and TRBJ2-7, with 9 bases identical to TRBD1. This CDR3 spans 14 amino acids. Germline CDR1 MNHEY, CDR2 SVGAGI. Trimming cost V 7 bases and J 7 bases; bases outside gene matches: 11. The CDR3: CASKTGTGSREQYF. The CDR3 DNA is TGTGCCAGCAAAACCGGGACAGGGTCGAGGGAGCAGTACTTC.

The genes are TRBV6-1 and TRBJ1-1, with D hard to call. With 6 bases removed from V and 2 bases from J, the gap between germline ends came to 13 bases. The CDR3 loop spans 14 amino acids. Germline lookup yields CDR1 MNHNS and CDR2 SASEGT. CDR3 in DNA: TGTGCCAGCAGCCCCGGTAGAATCAACACTGAAGCTTTCTTT. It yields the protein CASSPGRINTEAFF.

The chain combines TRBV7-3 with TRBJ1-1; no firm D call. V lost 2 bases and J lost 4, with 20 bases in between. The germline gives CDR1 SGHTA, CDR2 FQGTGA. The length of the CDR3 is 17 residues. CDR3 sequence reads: CASSLGRRDGGSTEAFF. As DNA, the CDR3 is TGTGCCAGCAGCTTAGGCAGGCGCGACGGTGGGAGCACTGAAGCTTTCTTT.

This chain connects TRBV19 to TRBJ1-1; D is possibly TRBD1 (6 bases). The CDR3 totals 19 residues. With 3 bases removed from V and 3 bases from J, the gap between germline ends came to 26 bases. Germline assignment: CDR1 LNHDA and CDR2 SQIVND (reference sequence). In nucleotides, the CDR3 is TGTGCCAGTAGTATCGGGACAACGGGCTGGGGTTTTGGATACACTGAAGCTTTCTTT. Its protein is CASSIGTTGWGFGYTEAFF.

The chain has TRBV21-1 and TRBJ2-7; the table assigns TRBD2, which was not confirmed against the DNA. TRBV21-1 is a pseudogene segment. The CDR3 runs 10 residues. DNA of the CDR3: TGTGCCAGCAGCGATAGCGAGCAGTACTTC. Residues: CASSDSEQYF.

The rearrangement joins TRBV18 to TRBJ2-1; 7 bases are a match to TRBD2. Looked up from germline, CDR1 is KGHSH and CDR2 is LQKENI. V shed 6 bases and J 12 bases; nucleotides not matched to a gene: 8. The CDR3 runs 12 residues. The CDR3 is CASSPKAGWQFF. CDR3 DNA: TGTGCCAGCTCGCCTAAAGCGGGGTGGCAGTTCTTC.

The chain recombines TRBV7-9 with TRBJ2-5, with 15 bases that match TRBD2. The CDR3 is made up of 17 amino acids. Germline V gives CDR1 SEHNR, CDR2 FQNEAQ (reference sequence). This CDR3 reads CCSSSRTSGGADETQYF. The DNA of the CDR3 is TGTTGCAGCAGCTCCCGGACTAGCGGGGGGGCCGATGAGACCCAGTACTTC.

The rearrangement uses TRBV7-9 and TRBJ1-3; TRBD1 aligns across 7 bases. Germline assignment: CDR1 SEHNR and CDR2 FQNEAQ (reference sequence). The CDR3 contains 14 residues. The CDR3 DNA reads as TGTTCCGGCGACAGGGTGAAAGCTGGAAACACCATATATTTT. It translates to CSGDRVKAGNTIYF.

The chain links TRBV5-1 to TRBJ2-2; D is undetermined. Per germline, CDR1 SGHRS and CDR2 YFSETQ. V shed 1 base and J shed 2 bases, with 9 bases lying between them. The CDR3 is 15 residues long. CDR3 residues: CASSLPRGNTGELFF. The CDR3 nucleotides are TGCGCCAGCAGCTTGCCCCGAGGTAACACCGGGGAGCTGTTTTTT.

This CDR3 reads CASSQLLAGNTDTQYF. The CDR3 region has the DNA TGCGCCAGCAGCCAACTCCTAGCGGGGAACACAGATACGCAGTATTTT. J is TRBJ2-3 and V is TRBV4-1, with 9 bases matching TRBD2. J gave up 2 bases and V 2 bases, and 5 bases lay outside the gene matches. Germline loops: CDR1 MGHRA, CDR2 YSYEKL. This CDR3 region has 16 residues.

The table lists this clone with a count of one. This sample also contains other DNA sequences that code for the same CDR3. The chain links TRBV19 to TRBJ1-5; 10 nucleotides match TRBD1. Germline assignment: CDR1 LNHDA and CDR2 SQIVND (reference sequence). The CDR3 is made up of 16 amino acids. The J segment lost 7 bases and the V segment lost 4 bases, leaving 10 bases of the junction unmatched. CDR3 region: CASSTPDRGLGQPQHF. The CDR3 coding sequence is TGTGCCAGTAGTACCCCTGACAGGGGGCTGGGCCAGCCCCAGCATTTT. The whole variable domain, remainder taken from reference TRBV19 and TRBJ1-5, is DGGITQSPKYLFRKEGQNVTLSCEQNLNHDAMYWYRQDPGQGLRLIYYSQIVNDFQKGDIAEGYSVSREKKESFPLTVTSAQKNPTAFYLCASSTPDRGLGQPQHFGDGTRLSIL.

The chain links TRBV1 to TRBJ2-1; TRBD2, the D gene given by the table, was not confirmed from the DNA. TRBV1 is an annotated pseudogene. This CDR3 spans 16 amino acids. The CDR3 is CTSSQDGDRRGNEQFF. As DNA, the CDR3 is TGCACCAGCAGCCAAGATGGGGACCGGCGGGGCAATGAGCAGTTCTTC.

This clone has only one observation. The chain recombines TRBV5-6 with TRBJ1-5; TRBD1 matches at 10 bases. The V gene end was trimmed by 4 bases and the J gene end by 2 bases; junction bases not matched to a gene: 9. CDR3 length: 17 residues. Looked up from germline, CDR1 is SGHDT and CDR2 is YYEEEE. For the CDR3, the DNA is TGTGCCAGCAGCACGGGACAGGGGATGGTGGGCAATCAGCCCCAGCATTTT. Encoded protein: CASSTGQGMVGNQPQHF.

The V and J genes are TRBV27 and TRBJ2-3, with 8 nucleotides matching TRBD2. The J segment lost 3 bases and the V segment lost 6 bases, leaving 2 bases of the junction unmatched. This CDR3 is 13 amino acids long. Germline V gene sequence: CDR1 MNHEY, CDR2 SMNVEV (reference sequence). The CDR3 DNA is TGTGCCAGCAGCCGGGGGGGAACAGATACGCAGTATTTT. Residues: CASSRGGTDTQYF.

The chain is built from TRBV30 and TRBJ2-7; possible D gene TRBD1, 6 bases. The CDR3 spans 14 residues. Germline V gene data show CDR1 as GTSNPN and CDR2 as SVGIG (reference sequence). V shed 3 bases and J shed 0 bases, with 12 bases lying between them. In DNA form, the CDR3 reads TGTGCCTGGAGCGTCCTCAGGGGCTCCTACGAGCAGTACTTC. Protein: CAWSVLRGSYEQYF.

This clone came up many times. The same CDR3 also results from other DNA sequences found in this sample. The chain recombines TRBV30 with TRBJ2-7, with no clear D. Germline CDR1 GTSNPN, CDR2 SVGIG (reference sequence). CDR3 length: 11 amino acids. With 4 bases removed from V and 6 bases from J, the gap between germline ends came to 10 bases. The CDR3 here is CAWNTVGEQYF. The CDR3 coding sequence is TGTGCCTGGAATACAGTCGGCGAGCAGTACTTC.